This TCR beta chain emerged from a study of cytomegalovirus exposure and HLA in healthy donors. Study-wide points: TRBV6-2, TRBV6-3 and other indistinguishable V segments were excluded. Later analysis found that TCR beta chains associated with HLA were more clonally expanded than other, equally common chains.

The CDR3 covers 16 residues. The V end lost 4 bases, the J end lost 2 bases, and 16 bases lay between the germline ends. Per the germline V gene, CDR1 is SGHRS and CDR2 is YFSETQ. PCR was performed using 60 Vbeta and 13 Jbeta primers. TCRdb keeps only in-frame clones here, not all; method: immunoSEQ multiplex PCR. The table includes about 160,000 clones, roughly three quarters detected once. On this clone: The antigen is not known.

Sequencing was performed on PBMCs. The TCR originated in a man younger than 35 in good health and CMV-seropositive. The chain joins TRBV5-1 to TRBJ2-1, with D maybe TRBD2 (6 bases). The CDR3 nucleotides are TGCGCCAGCAGCCGCGAAACTAGCCACACCTACAATGAGCAGTTCTTC. It yields the protein CASSRETSHTYNEQFF.